This entry is about one T cell receptor beta chain. The germline V gene encodes CDR1 SGDLS and CDR2 YYNGEE. V lost 2 bases to trimming and J lost 7 bases, with 12 bases between them. This CDR3 is built from 14 residues. This sample stems from a study of blood T cell repertoires in COVID-19. Study in general: Samples of COVID-19 (acute and convalescent) were obtained from the United States, Italy and Spain. In each case, the material was cDNA or gDNA derived from T cells, B-cell-depleted T cells, or PBMCs.

In the original processing: Nucleated cell number was recorded as an estimate derived from reference gene primer amplification. TCRdb keeps only in-frame clones here, not all; method: immunoSEQ multiplex PCR. V, J and clone size derive from that table, while D and trimming were established from the DNA sequence. The sample holds about 59,000 clones, 91% seen once. The sequenced sample consisted of peripheral blood. V usage is TRBV9 and J usage is TRBJ2-2; possible D gene TRBD2, 5 bases. The sequence was collected from a human donor in a cohort sampled during active COVID-19. The CDR3, as DNA: TGTGCCAGCAGCGTTGCGGGTGGGATCGGGGAGCTGTTTTTT. It codes for CASSVAGGIGELFF. The whole variable domain, filled in from reference TRBV9 and TRBJ2-2, reads DSGVTQTPKHLITATGQRVTLRCSPRSGDLSVYWYQQSLDQGLQFLIQYYNGEERAKGNILERFSAQQFPDLHSELNLSSLELGDSALYFCASSVAGGIGELFFGEGSRLTVL.